This T cell receptor beta chain was retrieved from a study of cytomegalovirus exposure and HLA in healthy donors. The PCR ran on 60 Vbeta and 13 Jbeta primers. Profiling relied on immunoSEQ multiplex PCR, and the TCRdb table lists in-frame clones only, not all of them. The sample lists some 140,000 clones, approximately 71% occurring once. Sequencing input: PBMCs. This receptor was taken from a man aged 25 to 40 in good health and CMV-seronegative.

DNA of the CDR3: TGCAGCGTCCTGGCGTTTGGGCCGAACACTGAAGCTTTCTTT. As protein: CSVLAFGPNTEAFF. The chain is built from TRBV29-1 and TRBJ1-1; no clear D. V was shortened by 6 bases and J by 1 base, with 15 bases between the two germline ends. This CDR3 is built from 14 residues. Germline CDR1 is SQVTM and CDR2 is ANQGSEA.